The sequence of this T cell receptor (beta chain) was determined in a study of early T cells in non-severe SARS-CoV-2 infection. Study-wide results and caveats: Missing private and CD4 specificities, VDJdb matching favored anti-spike CD8 responses.

In this sample, this clonotype turned up a few times. The antigen is undetermined. Molecules of cDNA were individually given unique molecular identifiers that were attached to them. TCRdb re-called the 5' RACE reads with MiXCR, one entry per CDR3 protein. Of 80,000 to 100,000 distinct CDR3 sequences listed, 13% to 15% are singletons. The source is an adult who was a healthcare worker with PCR-confirmed SARS-CoV-2 infection or an uninfected control (not recorded which). The specimen sequenced was whole blood.

This CDR3 is CASGWRGMTGELFF. For the CDR3, the DNA is TGTGCCAGCGGGTGGCGGGGGATGACCGGGGAGCTGTTTTTT. The chain links TRBV28 to TRBJ2-2; 7 nucleotides line up with TRBD2. The CDR3 has 14 residues. The J segment lost 5 bases and the V segment lost 8 bases, leaving 8 bases of the junction unmatched. The V gene's germline CDR1 is MDHEN and CDR2 SYDVKM.